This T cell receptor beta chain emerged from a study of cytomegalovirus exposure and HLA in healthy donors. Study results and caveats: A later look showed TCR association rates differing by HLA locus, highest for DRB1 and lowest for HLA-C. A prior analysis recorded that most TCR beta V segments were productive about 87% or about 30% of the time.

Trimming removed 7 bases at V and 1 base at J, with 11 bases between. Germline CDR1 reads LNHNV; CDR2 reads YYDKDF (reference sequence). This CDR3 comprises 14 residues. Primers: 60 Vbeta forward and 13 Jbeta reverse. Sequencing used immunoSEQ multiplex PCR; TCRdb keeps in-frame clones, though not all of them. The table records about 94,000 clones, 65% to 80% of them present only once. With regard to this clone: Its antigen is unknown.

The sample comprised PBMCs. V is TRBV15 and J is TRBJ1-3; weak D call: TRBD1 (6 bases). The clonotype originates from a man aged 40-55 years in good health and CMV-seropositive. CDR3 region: CATTSRGSGNTIYF. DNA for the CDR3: TGTGCCACCACGTCGAGGGGGTCTGGAAACACCATATATTTT.